The 3 T cell receptor beta chains below were found in one sample sequenced in a study of shared clonotypes between healthy human individuals (dated by TCRdb to between 2020 and 2021). Libraries were constructed by the immunoSEQ multiplex PCR assay. The source is immuneACCESS, and TCRdb retained only in-frame sequences with V and J called. Part of the clones is not carried over; for the studies checked, unresolved V genes explain less than half of this, and the remainder is unexplained. A total of approximately 500,000 clones appear in this sample, approximately 85% of them only once. Together, the top ten hold under 15% of the sample. What was sequenced was PBMCs. These receptors were collected from a woman in her thirties or forties in good health. Some clones in this sample may be carry-over from other donors' samples.

On this clone: The sample contains more than one DNA sequence encoding this CDR3. The chain joins TRBV5-4 to TRBJ2-1; 9 bases line up with TRBD1. The junction had 4 bases not matched to a gene; V was cut back by 4 bases and J by 2 bases. The CDR3 sequence is 15 residues long. The germline V gene has CDR1 SGHNT and CDR2 YYREEE (reference sequence). CDR3 region: CASSLGTGPYNEQFF. The CDR3 coding sequence is TGTGCCAGCAGCCTGGGGACAGGGCCCTACAATGAGCAGTTCTTC.

This clone was observed many times. V and J are TRBV5-4 and TRBJ1-3, with D perhaps TRBD1 (5 bases). The ends were cut back, 4 bases at V and 4 bases at J, with 15 bases in the middle. Germline-derived CDR1 and CDR2 are SGHNT and YYREEE (reference sequence). CDR3 length: 15 residues. CDR3 nucleotides: TGTGCCAGCAGCCCCGACAGATCAGTGGGAAACACCATATATTTT. The encoded protein is CASSPDRSVGNTIYF.

This chain links TRBV7-8 with TRBJ1-1, with TRBD1 identical over 8 bases. The CDR3 has 14 amino acids. Germline V gene data show CDR1 as SGHVS and CDR2 as FQNEAQ. V was clipped by 3 bases and J by 2 bases; unmatched bases: 2. The CDR3 nucleotides read TGTGCCAGCAGCTTTGACAGGGGAAACACTGAAGCTTTCTTT. It encodes CASSFDRGNTEAFF.